A selection of T cell receptor beta chains follows, all from one sample in a study of T cell changes during pregnancy in multiple sclerosis. The protocol was immunoSEQ multiplex PCR, while the TCRdb copy is restricted to in-frame clones and leaves out a portion. Found here are 80,000 to 100,000 clones, about nine tenths of them singletons; the top ten hold about 1.7%. This sample comprised peripheral blood, obtained after pregnancy. The receptors come from a female donor in good health, enrolled as a control in a pregnancy study. The CDR3 runs from the conserved cysteine through the conserved F or W. Each record gives: V gene, D gene, J gene, clone size, CDR3 DNA, CDR3 protein. D genes are given only for firm matches. Expanded clones are given a class, and other clones once, few, many or no size at all.

>TRBV27|TRBD1|TRBJ1-5|NA
TGTGCCAGCAGTCAAACAGGGGGATCGAGCAATCAGCCCCAGCATTTT
CASSQTGGSSNQPQHF
>TRBV30|NA|TRBJ1-2|NA
TGTGCCTTAGCTTCCGCGGTTAAAGGGGATGGCTACACCTTC
CALASAVKGDGYTF
>TRBV13|TRBD1|TRBJ1-3|once
TGTGCCAGCAGCCTGACAGGGACCCCCTCTGGAAACACCATATATTTT
CASSLTGTPSGNTIYF
>TRBV7-3|NA|TRBJ1-2|NA
TGTGCCAGCAGCTTAATCGGGGGGTACTATGGCTACACCTTC
CASSLIGGYYGYTF
>TRBV18|TRBD1|TRBJ2-2|NA
TGTGCCAGCTCACAGGACAGGGGTTGGACGAACACCGGGGAGCTGTTTTTT
CASSQDRGWTNTGELFF
>TRBV28|NA|TRBJ1-5|NA
TGTGCCATTACGGGGGGTTATAGCAATCAGCCCCAGCATTTT
CAITGGYSNQPQHF
>TRBV11-2|NA|TRBJ1-4|NA
TGTGCCAGCAGCTTAGAACCGCCTAAGGAAAAACTGTTTTTT
CASSLEPPKEKLFF
>TRBV2|TRBD1|TRBJ1-5|NA
TGTGCCAGCAGTAACTACAGGGGGCGCGGTTCTGATCAGCCCCAGCATTTT
CASSNYRGRGSDQPQHF
>TRBV18|TRBD1|TRBJ2-7|NA
TGTGCCAGCTCACCACGGATTGGACAGACAGGGGTCACCTACGAGCAGTACTTC
CASSPRIGQTGVTYEQYF
>TRBV28|TRBD1|TRBJ1-6|once
TGTGCCAGCAGGGGACAGGGCGCGAATTCACCCCTCCACTTT
CASRGQGANSPLHF
>TRBV28|NA|TRBJ1-1|once
TGTGCCAGCAGTTTGGGCAGCCTGGGTGAAGCTTTCTTT
CASSLGSLGEAFF
>TRBV7-2|NA|TRBJ1-1|NA
TGTGCCAGCAGCTTAGTCTCCGACACTGAAGCTTTCTTT
CASSLVSDTEAFF
>TRBV5-5|TRBD2|TRBJ2-7|NA
TGTGCCAGCAGCTTGGGAGCGGGAATCACCTACGAGCAGTACTTC
CASSLGAGITYEQYF
>TRBV6-5|NA|TRBJ1-1|NA
TGTGCCAGCAGTTACGCCAGTGCGAACACTGAAGCTTTCTTT
CASSYASANTEAFF
>TRBV14|TRBD1|TRBJ2-1|NA
TGTGCCAGCAGCCCCGGGACAGCGGACAATGAGCAGTTCTTC
CASSPGTADNEQFF
>TRBV6-5|NA|TRBJ2-5|NA
TGTGCCAGCAGTCCCCCTGGGCAGGGCACTCCCCAGTACTTC
CASSPPGQGTPQYF
>TRBV7-3|TRBD2|TRBJ2-1|NA
TGTGCCAGCAGCTTCGACGCGGGGGGGCGAAATGAGCAGTTCTTC
CASSFDAGGRNEQFF
>TRBV11-3|NA|TRBJ1-3|NA
TGTGCCAGCAGCCTTAACCCGGGGGACACCATATATTTT
CASSLNPGDTIYF
>TRBV7-9|NA|TRBJ1-1|NA
TGTGCCAGCAGCCCTCAGGCGGGGTGGAACACTGAAGCTTTCTTT
CASSPQAGWNTEAFF
>TRBV7-9|NA|TRBJ1-1|NA
TGTGCCAGCAGCCGTGACACTGAAGCTTTCTTT
CASSRDTEAFF
>TRBV7-9|TRBD1|TRBJ1-4|NA
TGTGCCAGCAGCTTGGGACAGGGGGACGAAAAACTGTTTTTT
CASSLGQGDEKLFF
>TRBV29-1|TRBD1|TRBJ2-1|NA
TGCAGCGCCCCGGGACAGGGGGCAACCTACAATGAGCAGTTCTTC
CSAPGQGATYNEQFF
>TRBV5-3|NA|TRBJ1-2|NA
TGTGCCAGAAGCTTGGTAGTGCGAGGCTACACCTTC
CARSLVVRGYTF
>TRBV2|TRBD1|TRBJ2-5|NA
TGTGCCAGCAGTGAATACAGGGGGTCAGAGACCCAGTACTTC
CASSEYRGSETQYF
>TRBV5-4|TRBD2|TRBJ2-5|NA
TGTGCCAGCAGCCTCCGCAAAACTAGCGGGGGGGCCCAAGAGACCCAGTACTTC
CASSLRKTSGGAQETQYF
>TRBV18|TRBD2|TRBJ2-1|NA
TGTGCCAGCTCACCAATTGCGGGGGCCTACAATGAGCAGTTCTTC
CASSPIAGAYNEQFF
>TRBV7-9|TRBD2|TRBJ2-1|NA
TGTGCCAGCAGCGTTTCCGGGGGGGCTTACAATGAGCAGTTCTTC
CASSVSGGAYNEQFF
>TRBV7-2|NA|TRBJ2-7|NA
TGTGCCAGCTCCAATTCCAGGGGCGGGGGCCCATACGAGCAGTACTTC
CASSNSRGGGPYEQYF
>TRBV2|TRBD1|TRBJ2-7|NA
TGTGCCAGCAGGATGACAGGGGGTGAGCAGTACTTC
CASRMTGGEQYF
>TRBV2|TRBD2|TRBJ2-7|once
TGTGCCAGCAGAGCCGGACTAGCTTTAGGCTACGAGCAGTACTTC
CASRAGLALGYEQYF
>TRBV28|NA|TRBJ2-5|NA
TGTGCCAGCAGTTTCCTCCTCCAAGAGACCCAGTACTTC
CASSFLLQETQYF
>TRBV7-9|NA|TRBJ2-3|NA
TGTGCCAGCAGCTTAGCGGTCCGGCAGGGATGGAGCACAGATACGCAGTATTTT
CASSLAVRQGWSTDTQYF
>TRBV7-9|NA|TRBJ2-1|once
TGTGCCAGCAGCTCTGAGGGATTCCTCTACAATGAGCAGTTCTTC
CASSSEGFLYNEQFF
>TRBV7-9|NA|TRBJ1-2|NA
TGTGCCAGCAGCTTAGGTCTCGGCTACACCTTC
CASSLGLGYTF
>TRBV7-3|TRBD1|TRBJ2-5|NA
TGTGCCAGCAGCTTAACGGGGACAGGGGGCGCGCGGGAGACCCAGTACTTC
CASSLTGTGGARETQYF
>TRBV18|TRBD1|TRBJ1-6|NA
TGTGCCAGCTCACAGACAGGGGCGGATTCACCCCTCCACTTT
CASSQTGADSPLHF